Below, 23 T cell receptor beta chains from the same sample are listed, as sequenced in a study of T cells after yellow fever vaccination (dated by TCRdb to 2018 to 2020). Explained via the paper, the treatment or condition label denotes: live attenuated yellow fever vaccine strain. Libraries came from 5' RACE. Reads for this sample came from an Illumina HiSeq 2500. The public sequencing data were trimmed at Q25 with fastp and processed into clonotypes with MiXCR by TCRdb, which kept only in-frame beta chains. A single entry per CDR3 protein holds the most common genes and DNA from its merged rows. A total of 200,000 or so distinct CDR3 sequences appear in this sample, over 6.5% of them only once. In total, the top ten clones hold roughly 1% of the sample. The sample in question was CD4+ T cells sorted from PBMCs, obtained on the day of the yellow fever booster vaccination. The receptor set was obtained from a man aged 30-40 years who received the YFV17D yellow fever vaccine.

The V call is TRBV7-2, the J call TRBJ2-1; 7 bases are shared with TRBD2. This CDR3 region has 16 residues. J was trimmed by 0 bases and V by 3 bases; bases with no gene match: 5. CDR1 SGHTA and CDR2 FQGNSA come from the germline V gene. For the CDR3, the DNA is TGTGCCAGCAGCTTGGGCGGGAGTAGCTCCTACAATGAGCAGTTCTTC. This translates into CASSLGGSSSYNEQFF.

This clonotype was seen many times. This chain joins TRBV6-5 and TRBJ2-7; the D is unclear. Deletions cut 0 bases from V and 4 bases from J, with 13 bases between. This CDR3 is built from 15 residues. CDR1 and CDR2 (germline): MNHEY, SVGAGI. The CDR3 DNA follows: TGTGCCAGCAGTTACTCAAGGGTTTGGGGATACGAGCAGTACTTC. The encoded protein is CASSYSRVWGYEQYF.

This clonotype has just a few counts. This chain connects TRBV20-1 to TRBJ2-1; TRBD2 matches at 12 bases. The J segment lost 1 base and the V segment lost 1 base, leaving 8 bases of the junction unmatched. Looked up from germline, CDR1 is DFQATT and CDR2 is SNEGSKA (reference sequence). CDR3 length: 18 amino acids. The DNA for the CDR3 is TGCAGTGCTAGAGTAGATTGGACTAGCGGGGCTTCCTACAATGAGCAGTTCTTC. Translated, it gives CSARVDWTSGASYNEQFF.

V gene TRBV6-2 or TRBV6-3 combines with J gene TRBJ2-5, with D unresolved. The CDR3 contains 11 residues. V dropped 6 bases and J dropped 7 bases, with 9 bases sitting between them. Germline assignment: CDR1 MNHEY and CDR2 SVGEGT. The CDR3 DNA sequence: TGTGCCAGCAGGAATATGGGGACCCAGTACTTC. The encoded protein is CASRNMGTQYF.

The V gene is TRBV3-1, the J gene TRBJ1-1; D gene ambiguous. Trimming took off 5 bases at V and 1 base at J, with 8 bases between the two ends. Germline V gene lookup returns CDR1 LGHDT and CDR2 YNNKEL (reference sequence). The CDR3 totals 13 residues. The CDR3 here is CASSSPWNTEAFF. The CDR3 coding sequence is TGTGCCAGCAGCAGCCCTTGGAACACTGAAGCTTTCTTT.

The gene calls are TRBV12-3 or TRBV12-4 and TRBJ1-5; weak D call: TRBD1 (5 bases). This CDR3 spans 14 amino acids. V was clipped by 3 bases and J by 7 bases, with 13 bases between them. Here the CDR3 DNA reads TGTGCCAGCAGTTTTCCCCAGGGAGGGCAGCCCCAGCATTTT. Protein product: CASSFPQGGQPQHF.

This clonotype was picked up a small number of times. The chain carries TRBV19 and TRBJ2-7; 8 positions match TRBD2. J was trimmed by 0 bases and V by 6 bases; bases with no gene match: 7. The CDR3 is made up of 15 amino acids. Germline CDR1 LNHDA, CDR2 SQIVND (reference sequence). The CDR3 region has the DNA TGTGCCAGTAGGCAGACTAGCGCAGACTCCTACGAGCAGTACTTC. This translates into CASRQTSADSYEQYF.

This clonotype was detected ten times or more. V gene TRBV18 combines with J gene TRBJ1-6, with 10 bases aligning to TRBD1. The CDR3 spans 14 residues. Germline CDR1 KGHSH, CDR2 LQKENI. Trimming at V came to 5 bases and at J to 8 bases, leaving 3 bases not matched to a gene. The chain's CDR3 is CASSTGTGDSPLHF. DNA of the CDR3: TGTGCCAGCTCAACCGGGACAGGGGATTCACCCCTCCACTTT.

J is TRBJ2-5 and V is TRBV29-1, with D maybe TRBD2 (6 bases). CDR1 is SQVTM and CDR2 is ANQGSEA in the germline V gene. There are 12 residues in the CDR3. Trimming stripped 5 bases from V and 5 bases from J, with 12 bases between. In DNA form, the CDR3 reads TGCAGCGTTTCCGGCCGGGGGGAGACCCAGTACTTC. It codes for CSVSGRGETQYF. Full variable domain (missing parts from reference TRBV29-1 and TRBJ2-5): SAVISQKPSRDICQRGTSLTIQCQVDSQVTMMFWYRQQPGQSLTLIATANQGSEATYESGFVIDKFPISRPNLTFSTLTVSNMSPEDSSIYLCSVSGRGETQYFGPGTRLLVL.

J is TRBJ2-7 and V is TRBV10-3; D gene unclear. This CDR3 region has 12 residues. Germline CDR1 is ENHRY and CDR2 is SYGVKD. V was cut by 2 bases and J by 6 bases, with 8 bases left in between. The DNA of the CDR3 is TGTGCCATCAGTGAGCAAGGCGGCGAGCAGTACTTC. Protein: CAISEQGGEQYF.

In the case of this clonotype: A much more abundant neighbour one base away suggests this may be a read error. The CDR3 nucleotides are TGCAGTGCTAGCCGCCAGACTACCGGAAATGAGCAGTTCTTC. Its protein product is CSASRQTTGNEQFF. The rearrangement uses TRBV20-1 and TRBJ2-1; D may be TRBD2 (5 bases). Trimming removed 3 bases from V and 7 bases from J, with 16 bases in between. The CDR3 runs 14 residues. Germline V gives CDR1 DFQATT, CDR2 SNEGSKA (reference sequence).

The rearrangement uses TRBV20-1 and TRBJ1-3; D is unclear. V was clipped by 1 base and J by 2 bases, with 12 bases between them. CDR1 is DFQATT and CDR2 is SNEGSKA in the germline V gene (reference sequence). The CDR3 sequence is 15 residues long. In DNA, the CDR3 is TGCAGTGCTAGAGTATCTCTAGGAGCTGGAAACACCATATATTTT. It translates to CSARVSLGAGNTIYF.

V is TRBV24-1 and J is TRBJ2-3; D might be TRBD1 (6 bases). Germline values: CDR1 KGHDR, CDR2 SFDVKD. The CDR3 has 16 residues. V was trimmed by 2 bases and J by 0 bases, leaving 11 bases between them. CDR3 amino acids: CATSDSTGSSTDTQYF. CDR3 DNA: TGTGCCACCAGTGATTCGACAGGATCTAGCACAGATACGCAGTATTTT.

Concerning this clonotype: An end of the junction does not agree with germline; a read error may underlie this. Here the CDR3 reads CASREGQRITEAFF. The CDR3 bases are TGTGCCAGCAGGGAAGGCCAAAGAATTACTGAAGCTTTCTTT. The rearrangement joins TRBV2 to TRBJ1-1; no definite D call. Germline CDR1 and CDR2: SNHLY and FYNNEI. CDR3 length equals 14 residues.

This clonotype has at least ten counts. The rearrangement links TRBV6-1 to TRBJ1-3, with D tentatively TRBD1 (5 bases). The CDR3 runs 14 residues. V was cut by 6 bases and J by 0 bases, with 9 bases left in between. Germline assignment: CDR1 MNHNS and CDR2 SASEGT. The CDR3 DNA reads TGTGCCAGCAGGAGGGACTTCTCTGGAAACACCATATATTTT. It specifies CASRRDFSGNTIYF.

This clonotype was observed a handful of times. The rearrangement links TRBV20-1 to TRBJ2-3; 12 bases align to TRBD2. Trimming removed 6 bases from V and 4 bases from J; junction bases left unmatched: 8. The germline V gene has CDR1 DFQATT and CDR2 SNEGSKA (reference sequence). The CDR3 totals 15 residues. CDR3: CSATTSGSSADTQYF. In nucleotides, the CDR3 is TGCAGTGCAACGACTAGCGGGAGTTCCGCAGATACGCAGTATTTT.

On this clonotype itself: The junction differs from germline at one of its ends, possibly a read error. This chain connects TRBV20-1 to TRBJ2-7; 12 nucleotides match TRBD2. Germline V gives CDR1 DFQATT, CDR2 SNEGSKA (reference sequence). The CDR3 runs to 16 residues. The CDR3 region has the DNA TGCACTGCTAGAGACCTTGCTAGCGGGAGGGGGTACGAGCAGTACTTC. Amino acid sequence: CTARDLASGRGYEQYF.

This clonotype was counted ten times or more. The V call is TRBV15, the J call TRBJ2-1, with 8 bases identical to TRBD2. The CDR3 spans 17 residues. Germline V gene lookup returns CDR1 LNHNV and CDR2 YYDKDF (reference sequence). The V segment lost 0 bases and the J segment 4 bases; nucleotides outside the gene matches: 8. The CDR3 sequence is CATSRDRTSGAYNEQFF. The DNA for the CDR3 is TGTGCCACCAGCAGAGACCGCACTAGCGGAGCATACAATGAGCAGTTCTTC.

This clonotype was observed at least ten times. The V and J genes are TRBV20-1 and TRBJ2-7; D gene uncertain. The CDR3 loop spans 11 amino acids. In germline, CDR1 is DFQATT, CDR2 SNEGSKA (reference sequence). V lost 0 bases and J 2 bases, leaving 2 bases between the germline ends. The CDR3 nucleotides are TGCAGTGCTAGAGAAGCCTACGAGCAGTACTTC. This gives the protein CSAREAYEQYF.

About this clonotype itself: The junction departs from germline at one end; a sequencing error may be responsible. The chain employs TRBV7-2 and TRBJ1-2; D may be TRBD1 (5 bases). The CDR3 runs 16 residues. Germline CDR1 is SGHTA and CDR2 is FQGNSA. In DNA form, the CDR3 reads TGTGCCAGCAGCTTAGCTCCGGGGGAGGTTAACTATGACTACACCTTC. It yields the protein CASSLAPGEVNYDYTF.

The V and J genes are TRBV3-1 and TRBJ2-7, with 10 positions matching TRBD1. Germline CDR1 LGHDT, CDR2 YNNKEL (reference sequence). Trimming took 3 bases from V and 2 from J; bases not matched to a gene: 13. This CDR3 has 18 amino acids. The DNA of the CDR3 is TGTGCCAGCAGCCATGACCCCAGGGGGACAGGGGCCCCCTACGAGCAGTACTTC. This encodes CASSHDPRGTGAPYEQYF.

The chain joins TRBV10-3 to TRBJ1-5; D is uncertain. CDR3 size: 12 residues. Germline V lookup: CDR1 ENHRY, CDR2 SYGVKD. Trimming stripped 10 bases from V and 3 bases from J, with 10 bases between. As DNA, the CDR3 is TGTGCCACCCAGACCCCCAATCAGCCCCAGCATTTT. Translated, it gives CATQTPNQPQHF.

This clonotype was counted between two and nine times. The gene calls are TRBV14 and TRBJ2-7; D call uncertain. V lost 2 bases, J lost 9 bases, and 8 bases lay in between. The CDR3 length is 11 residues. Germline-derived CDR1 and CDR2 are SGHDN and FVKESK. The CDR3 is CASSQKARQYF. The CDR3 coding sequence is TGTGCCAGCAGCCAAAAGGCCAGGCAGTACTTC.